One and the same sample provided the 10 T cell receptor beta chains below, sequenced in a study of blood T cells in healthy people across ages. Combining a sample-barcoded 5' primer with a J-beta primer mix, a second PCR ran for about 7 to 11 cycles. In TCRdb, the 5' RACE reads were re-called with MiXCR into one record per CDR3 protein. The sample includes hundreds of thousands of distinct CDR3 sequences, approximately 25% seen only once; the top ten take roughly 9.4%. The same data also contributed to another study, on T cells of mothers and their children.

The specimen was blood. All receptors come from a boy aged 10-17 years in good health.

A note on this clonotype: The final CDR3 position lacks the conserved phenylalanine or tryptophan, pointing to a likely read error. CDR3 region: CASSSSRGRNIQYS. As DNA, the CDR3 is TGTGCCAGCAGCTCAAGCAGGGGTAGAAACATTCAGTACTCC. The gene calls are TRBV11-2 and TRBJ2-4, with a tentative D call TRBD1 (6 bases). CDR3 length equals 14 residues. Germline loops: CDR1 SGHAT, CDR2 FQNNGV. Trimming stripped 4 bases from V and 6 bases from J, with 13 bases between.

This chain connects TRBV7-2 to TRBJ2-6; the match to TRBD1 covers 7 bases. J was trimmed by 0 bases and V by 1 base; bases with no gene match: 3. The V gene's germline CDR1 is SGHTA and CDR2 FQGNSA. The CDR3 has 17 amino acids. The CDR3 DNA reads TGTGCCAGCAGCTTAGTGGGACAGTCCTCTGGGGCCAACGTCCTGACTTTC. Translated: CASSLVGQSSGANVLTF.

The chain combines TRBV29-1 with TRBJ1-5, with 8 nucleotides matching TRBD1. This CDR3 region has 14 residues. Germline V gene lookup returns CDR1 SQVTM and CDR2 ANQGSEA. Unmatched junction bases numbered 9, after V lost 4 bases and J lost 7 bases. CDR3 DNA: TGCAGCGTTGCTGCCCAGGGGGCCGGGCAGCCCCAGCATTTT. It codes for CSVAAQGAGQPQHF. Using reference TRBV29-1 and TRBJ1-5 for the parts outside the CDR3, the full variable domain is SAVISQKPSRDICQRGTSLTIQCQVDSQVTMMFWYRQQPGQSLTLIATANQGSEATYESGFVIDKFPISRPNLTFSTLTVSNMSPEDSSIYLCSVAAQGAGQPQHFGDGTRLSIL.

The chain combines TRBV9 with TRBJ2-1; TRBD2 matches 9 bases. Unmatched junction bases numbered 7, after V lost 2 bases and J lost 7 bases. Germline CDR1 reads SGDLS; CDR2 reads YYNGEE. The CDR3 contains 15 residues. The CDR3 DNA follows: TGTGCCAGCAGCGTGAATAGCGGGAGTCTAAATGAGCAGTTCTTC. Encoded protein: CASSVNSGSLNEQFF.

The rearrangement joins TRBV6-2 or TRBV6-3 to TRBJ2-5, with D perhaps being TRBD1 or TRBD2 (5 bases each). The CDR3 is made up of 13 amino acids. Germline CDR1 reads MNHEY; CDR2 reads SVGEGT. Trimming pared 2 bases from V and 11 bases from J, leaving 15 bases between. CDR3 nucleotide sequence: TGTGCCAGCAGTTACGGGACGGTCTGGGAGCAGTACTTC. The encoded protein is CASSYGTVWEQYF.

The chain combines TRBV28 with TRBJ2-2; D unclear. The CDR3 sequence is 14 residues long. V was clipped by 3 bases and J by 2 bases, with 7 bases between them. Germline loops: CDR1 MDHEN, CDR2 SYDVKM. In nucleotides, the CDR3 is TGTGCCAGCAGTTTCAACAGAAACACCGGGGAGCTGTTTTTT. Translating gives CASSFNRNTGELFF.

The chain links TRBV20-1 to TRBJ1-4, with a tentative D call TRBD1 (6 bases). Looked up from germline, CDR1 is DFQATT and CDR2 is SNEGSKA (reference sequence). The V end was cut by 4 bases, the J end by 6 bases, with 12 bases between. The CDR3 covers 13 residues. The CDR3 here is CSATRGSHEKLFF. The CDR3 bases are TGCAGTGCTACCAGGGGCTCTCATGAAAAACTGTTTTTT.

CDR3 amino acids: CASSFLRIDSYEQYF. The CDR3 DNA follows: TGTGCCAGCAGTTTCCTCCGGATCGACTCCTACGAGCAGTACTTC. The rearrangement links TRBV12-3 or TRBV12-4 to TRBJ2-1; no definite D call. The DNA end favors TRBJ2-7, so the J call may be wrong. There are 15 residues in the CDR3.

The CDR3 region is CASSVDSGGADEQFF. The CDR3 bases are TGTGCCAGCAGCGTAGACAGCGGGGGGGCAGATGAGCAGTTCTTC. This rearrangement joins TRBV9 to TRBJ2-5, with 10 nucleotides matching TRBD2. The J call may be wrong; the DNA end is better matched by TRBJ2-1. Germline CDR1 reads SGDLS; CDR2 reads YYNGEE. The CDR3 runs to 15 residues.

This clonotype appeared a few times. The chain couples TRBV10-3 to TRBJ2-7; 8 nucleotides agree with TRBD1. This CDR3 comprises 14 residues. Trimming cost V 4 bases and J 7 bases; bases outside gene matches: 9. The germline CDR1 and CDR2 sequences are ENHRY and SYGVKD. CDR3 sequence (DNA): TGTGCCATCAGTGTTCAGGGGGCTGCGGGAGAGCAGTACTTC. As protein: CAISVQGAAGEQYF.